The rows below give T cell receptor beta chains drawn from one sample of a study of T-cell memory formation after mild COVID-19. One entry per CDR3 protein results from TCRdb running MiXCR on the 5' RACE reads. The sample lists about 310,000 distinct CDR3 sequences, just under 20% occurring once. The sample taken for sequencing was PBMCs or a T cell subset sorted from them (not recorded which). These receptors came from a man aged 18 to 29 who had mild COVID-19 (a few samples of this study predate the infection). Cell type and time point are not known. CDR3s include the opening cysteine and the closing phenylalanine or tryptophan. Each record gives: CDR3 DNA, CDR3 protein, clone size, V gene, J gene, D gene. The D gene is left open where the match is weak. The size field is filled for only some rows; it gives once, few, many or a size class.

TGTGCCAGCAGCAGGGACCCCAACTCTGAAGCTTTCTTT	CASSRDPNSEAFF	few	TRBV9	TRBJ1-1	.
TGCGCCAGCAGTGAAGATCCCGGCTCCAACGAGCAGTACTTC	CASSEDPGSNEQYF	.	TRBV10-1	TRBJ2-7	.
TGTGCCAGCAGCTCCGGGACCCTTGGTGAGCAGTTCTTC	CASSSGTLGEQFF	few	TRBV11-2	TRBJ2-1	.
TGTGCCTGGAGCGCGCAGGGGGGAAAAGCTTTCTTT	CAWSAQGGKAFF	.	TRBV30	TRBJ1-1	TRBD1
TGTGCCACCCTCGGGCTGGGGAACACCGGGGAGCTGTTTTTT	CATLGLGNTGELFF	few	TRBV7-9	TRBJ2-2	.
TGCGCCAGCAGCGACCGGGACAGGGAATACGAGCAGTACTTC	CASSDRDREYEQYF	.	TRBV4-3	TRBJ2-7	TRBD1
TGTGCCAGCAGCGTAGCAGATATCAATTCACCCCTCCACTTT	CASSVADINSPLHF	few	TRBV9	TRBJ1-6	.
TGTGCCAGCAGCTTAGCCCGACCTTCGCCCTACGAGCAGTACTTC	CASSLARPSPYEQYF	few	TRBV11-2	TRBJ2-7	.
TGCCCCAGCAGCGAACCTCCCGGGACAGCAACCTACAATGAGCAGTTCTTC	CPSSEPPGTATYNEQFF	.	TRBV5-6	TRBJ2-1	TRBD1
TGTGCCAGCAGGACCGGACAGGGGGTTAACGAGCAGTTCTTC	CASRTGQGVNEQFF	.	TRBV6-5	TRBJ2-1	TRBD1
TGTGCCAGCAGCGGCAGGGACAGGGGGAGTGAGCAGTACTTC	CASSGRDRGSEQYF	.	TRBV12-3/TRBV12-4	TRBJ2-7	TRBD1
TGTGCCAGCAGTGATGCCCCAGGCACAGATACGCAGTATTTT	CASSDAPGTDTQYF	few	TRBV2	TRBJ2-3	.
TGTGCCAGCAGTACCTCGAGACGCGGACAGACAAGCTCCTATAATTCACCCCTCCACTTT	CASSTSRRGQTSSYNSPLHF	.	TRBV27	TRBJ1-6	.
TGTGCCAGCGGTTTAGACGGCAGGGGGCGAGAGACCCAGTACTTC	CASGLDGRGRETQYF	few	TRBV7-2	TRBJ2-5	TRBD1
TGTGCCAGCTCGGGGTCCACGAACACTGAAGCTTTCTTT	CASSGSTNTEAFF	few	TRBV6-6	TRBJ1-1	.
TGTGCCAGCAGCCCCCGGCGGGGGGCAAACATTCAGTACTTC	CASSPRRGANIQYF	few	TRBV7-8	TRBJ2-4	TRBD2
TGCGCCAGCAGCCAAGATAGTGTCGTAGCCGGTCAGCCCCAGCATTTT	CASSQDSVVAGQPQHF	.	TRBV4-3	TRBJ1-5	.
TGTGCCAGCAACTACAGGGGAAATGAGCAGTTCTTC	CASNYRGNEQFF	.	TRBV6-2/TRBV6-3	TRBJ2-1	TRBD1
TGCGCCAGCAGCCCCCAGGGAGAGTCGGTCGATACGCAGTATTTT	CASSPQGESVDTQYF	.	TRBV4-3	TRBJ2-3	.
TGTGCCAGCAGGCTCCCCGACAATGAGCAGTTCTTC	CASRLPDNEQFF	few	TRBV6-5	TRBJ2-1	.
TGTGCCAGCAGCTACACTAGCGCCTACGAGCAGTACTTC	CASSYTSAYEQYF	.	TRBV7-2	TRBJ2-7	TRBD2
TGTGCCAGCAGCTTAGGGGCGGGTTACGTGTACACTGAAGCTTTCTTT	CASSLGAGYVYTEAFF	few	TRBV7-9	TRBJ1-1	.
TGTGCCAGCATTCCGGGACAGTACAATGAGCAGTTCTTC	CASIPGQYNEQFF	.	TRBV12-3/TRBV12-4	TRBJ2-1	TRBD1
TGTGCCAGCAGATACACAGCGGGGGGGCCGGCGGACGAGCAGTACTTC	CASRYTAGGPADEQYF	.	TRBV6-2/TRBV6-3	TRBJ2-7	TRBD2
TGTGCCAGCAGCGGGACTAGCGGGGATCGGTTCTTC	CASSGTSGDRFF	.	TRBV2	TRBJ2-1	TRBD2
TGCAGTGCTAGAGAGTTGGGCGGGGGTTCACCCCTCCACTTT	CSARELGGGSPLHF	.	TRBV20-1	TRBJ1-6	.
TGTGCCAGCAGTGAAAGTCCGGGCTCCTACGAGCAGTACTTC	CASSESPGSYEQYF	.	TRBV2	TRBJ2-7	.
TGTGCCAGCAGCTTAAGGTCGGGGGGGAACACTGAAGCTTTCTTT	CASSLRSGGNTEAFF	few	TRBV7-2	TRBJ1-1	.
TGTGCCAGCAGCCCTACGACAGGGGGCAACACTGAAGCTTTCTTT	CASSPTTGGNTEAFF	few	TRBV7-3	TRBJ1-1	TRBD1
TGTGCCACCAGTTTTTCAGCCACAGATACGCAGTATTTT	CATSFSATDTQYF	many	TRBV24-1	TRBJ2-3	.
TGTGCCACCAGCAGAACCCGAAGCGGGGGGGGCACAGATACGCAGTATTTT	CATSRTRSGGGTDTQYF	.	TRBV15	TRBJ2-3	TRBD2
TGTGCCAGCAGCTTAGAAGGGTGGGGGACCCAGTACTTC	CASSLEGWGTQYF	.	TRBV7-2	TRBJ2-5	.
TGTGCCAGCAGTTGGACCAGCCAAGAGACCCAGTACTTC	CASSWTSQETQYF	.	TRBV6-1	TRBJ2-5	.
TGTGCCAGCAGGGGCAGGGGCCAGAACACTGAAGCTTTCTTT	CASRGRGQNTEAFF	.	TRBV28	TRBJ1-1	.
TGTGCCAGCAGTTTTGCCTCGGGGGACAGGGGGAGTCATGGCTACACCTTC	CASSFASGDRGSHGYTF	.	TRBV12-3/TRBV12-4	TRBJ1-2	TRBD1
TGTGCCAGCAGCTACGGACCCTCCGAGCAGTACTTC	CASSYGPSEQYF	.	TRBV11-1	TRBJ2-7	.
TGCGCCAGCAGTCCGACTAGCGCGGAGACCCAGTACTTC	CASSPTSAETQYF	few	TRBV4-1	TRBJ2-5	TRBD2
TGTGCCAGCTCACCGAGTCTAGCGGGCTCTTTCACAGATACGCAGTATTTT	CASSPSLAGSFTDTQYF	few	TRBV18	TRBJ2-3	TRBD2
TGCAGTGCATACCGACAGGGGGAACAGCCCCAGCATTTT	CSAYRQGEQPQHF	.	TRBV20-1	TRBJ1-5	TRBD1
TGTGCCAGCAGCTTGGAAGGGTCCTCCCAAGAGACCCAGTACTTC	CASSLEGSSQETQYF	.	TRBV5-5	TRBJ2-5	.